The subject of this entry is one T cell receptor (beta chain). The data were produced by immunoSEQ multiplex PCR, yet TCRdb's version contains in-frame clones alone and is incomplete. This table holds about 80,000 clones, roughly four fifths found once. V shed 0 bases and J shed 4 bases, with 13 bases lying between them. Germline values: CDR1 LGHDT, CDR2 YNNKEL (reference sequence). CDR3 length: 16 residues. This specimen comes from a study of blood T cell repertoires in COVID-19. On the study more broadly: COVID-19 samples from acute and convalescent phases originated in the United States, Italy and Spain.

Material: peripheral blood. This chain links TRBV3-1 (or the pseudogene TRBV3-2) with TRBJ1-3, with D perhaps TRBD1 (5 bases). This clonotype was obtained from a human donor in a cohort sampled during active COVID-19. The CDR3 DNA sequence: TGTGCCAGCAGCCAAGATCCGCCAGGGTCAGGAAACACCATATATTTT. Its translation is CASSQDPPGSGNTIYF.